Reported below is one TCR beta chain. Its target is not known. This sample is part of a study of CD4 T cells in relation to SARS-CoV-2 and coronaviruses. About the research overall: PBMCs were cultured with antigen for over nine days before TCR beta sequencing. Negative control cultures got HIV-1 Nef peptides or no peptide.

Germline V gene lookup returns CDR1 LNHDA and CDR2 SQIVND (reference sequence). Deletions cut 4 bases from V and 7 bases from J, with 13 bases between. The CDR3 spans 14 residues. The unexposed donors gave CD4+ T cells in about 2011-2019, prior to COVID-19. The cells were cultured for around ten days before CD4+ T cells were isolated. Approximately 2 million PBMCs per well were cultured with 10 IU/ml IL-2. Cultures received half-medium IL-2 refreshes on days 3 and 7. The data were produced by immunoSEQ multiplex PCR, yet TCRdb's version contains in-frame clones alone and is incomplete. Of 22,000 or so clones listed, about 70% are singletons.

The clonotype originates from a human donor in good health. The chain carries TRBV19 and TRBJ2-2; D gene unclear. The sequenced sample consisted of CD4+ T cells from PBMCs, cultured in vitro. The CDR3 is CASSKRGTNGELFF. DNA of the CDR3: TGTGCCAGTAGTAAGCGAGGTACGAACGGGGAGCTGTTTTTT.